A selection of T cell receptor beta chains follows, all from one sample in a study of T cell responses to AZD1222 COVID-19 vaccine. The repertoire was sequenced with immunoSEQ multiplex PCR; TCRdb's copy has only in-frame clones and lacks some. The repertoire holds 150,000 or so clones, with less than 90% as singletons. The source material was peripheral blood, sampled on day 0 of MenACWY control vaccination. These receptors all stem from an adult in good health. CDR3s include the opening cysteine and the closing phenylalanine or tryptophan. Fields, in order: V gene, CDR3 length, J gene, clone size, D gene, CDR3 protein, CDR3 DNA. D genes are given only for firm matches. Rows may omit the clone size; those that give it use once, few, many or a size class.

>TRBV4-1|14|TRBJ1-2|-|-
CASSQDLGSHGYTF
TGCGCCAGCAGCCAAGATCTGGGGTCCCATGGCTACACCTTC
>TRBV12-3/TRBV12-4|12|TRBJ2-7|-|-
CASTQPGGEQYF
TGTGCCAGCACCCAACCCGGAGGAGAGCAGTACTTC
>TRBV18|12|TRBJ1-2|-|-
CASSPPGRGYTF
TGTGCCAGCTCACCTCCGGGACGGGGCTACACCTTC
>TRBV7-8|15|TRBJ2-7|-|TRBD1
CASSPARDRSYEQYF
TGTGCCAGCAGCCCAGCCCGGGACAGGTCCTACGAGCAGTACTTC
>TRBV5-5|14|TRBJ1-2|few|TRBD1
CASSSGTGTSGYTF
TGTGCCAGCAGCTCCGGGACAGGGACATCTGGCTACACCTTC
>TRBV6-2/TRBV6-3|14|TRBJ1-2|-|-
CASSYSGSLYGYTF
TGTGCCAGCAGTTACTCTGGCAGCCTCTATGGCTACACCTTC
>TRBV29-1|13|TRBJ2-2|-|-
CSVGIHNTGELFF
TGCAGCGTTGGAATACATAACACCGGGGAGCTGTTTTTT
>TRBV11-2|15|TRBJ2-5|-|TRBD2
CASSLAGGSGETQYF
TGTGCCAGCAGCTTAGCGGGAGGTTCGGGGGAGACCCAGTACTTC
>TRBV4-1|16|TRBJ2-3|few|TRBD1
CASSQGWTGGTDTQYF
TGCGCCAGCAGCCAGGGATGGACAGGCGGCACAGATACGCAGTATTTT
>TRBV25-1|13|TRBJ1-2|-|-
CASSAWQTSGYTF
TGTGCCAGCAGTGCCTGGCAGACCAGTGGCTACACCTTC
>TRBV5-4|15|TRBJ1-1|-|TRBD1
CASSEDRGFGTEAFF
TGTGCCAGCAGCGAAGACAGGGGGTTCGGCACTGAAGCTTTCTTT
>TRBV11-2|14|TRBJ1-1|-|-
CASSLIGTSTEAFF
TGTGCCAGCAGCTTGATAGGGACATCCACTGAAGCTTTCTTT
>TRBV11-2|13|TRBJ2-1|-|-
CASRQVTNNEQFF
TGTGCCAGCCGACAGGTGACCAACAATGAGCAGTTCTTC
>TRBV4-1|16|TRBJ2-2|-|TRBD1
CASSHSDRGGTGELFF
TGCGCCAGCAGCCATTCTGACAGGGGAGGCACCGGGGAGCTGTTTTTT
>TRBV10-3|13|TRBJ1-5|-|-
CAIRQEGNQPQHF
TGTGCCATCAGACAGGAGGGCAATCAGCCCCAGCATTTT
>TRBV28|12|TRBJ1-1|-|-
CASSYQGLEVGF
TGTGCCAGCAGTTACCAGGGGTTGGAGGTGGGTTTT
>TRBV6-2/TRBV6-3|17|TRBJ2-1|-|TRBD2
CASSATPSGGTYNEQFF
TGTGCCAGCAGTGCGACCCCTAGCGGGGGGACCTACAATGAGCAGTTCTTC
>TRBV7-9|19|TRBJ1-3|-|-
CASSLAGRRARYSGNTIYF
TGTGCCAGCAGCTTAGCGGGCAGGAGGGCCCGATACTCTGGAAACACCATATATTTT
>TRBV5-1|14|TRBJ2-1|-|TRBD1
CASSLWTGSNEQFF
TGCGCCAGCAGCTTGTGGACAGGATCAAATGAGCAGTTCTTC
>TRBV5-4|14|TRBJ2-5|-|TRBD1
CASSQKGGPETQYF
TGTGCCAGCAGCCAAAAAGGGGGCCCCGAGACCCAGTACTTC
>TRBV6-5|14|TRBJ2-3|-|-
CASRQETSTDTQYF
TGTGCCAGCAGGCAGGAAACTAGCACAGATACGCAGTATTTT